This T cell receptor (beta chain) stems from a study of monozygotic twins with cystic fibrosis. Study-wide findings and caveats: V usage most resembled the co-twin in 13 of 16 pairs. Monozygotic CF twin pairs shared significantly more nucleotide-identical clonotypes than unrelated CF individuals did. No link emerged between shared CDR3 counts and age, concordance or severity.

In regard to this clone: Its antigen remains unidentified.

Generated by immunoSEQ multiplex PCR, the TCRdb table keeps only in-frame clones and is missing some. Altogether 9,500 to 10,000 clones are present, 98% to 99% being singletons, with the ten largest covering less than 0.25%. Between the trimmed V and J ends, which lost 0 bases and 4 bases, there was a span of 7 bases. The germline gives CDR1 SEHNR, CDR2 FQNEAQ (reference sequence). CDR3 length: 13 amino acids. Sequenced material: blood. The clonotype comes from a girl aged 2 to 10 with cystic fibrosis. The rearrangement uses TRBV7-9 and TRBJ2-7, with D perhaps TRBD1 or TRBD2 (5 bases each). CDR3 protein: CASSLAGVYEQYF. The DNA for the CDR3 is TGTGCCAGCAGCTTAGCGGGGGTTTACGAGCAGTACTTC.